A single sample gave rise to the 17 T cell receptor beta chains below, sequenced in a study of cytomegalovirus exposure and HLA in healthy donors. Primers for the PCR totalled 60 Vbeta and 13 Jbeta. Measured with immunoSEQ multiplex PCR; TCRdb has only the in-frame clones, and not every one. This repertoire shows about 300,000 clones, about nine tenths found once; its top ten account for around 3.7%. Sequenced sample: PBMCs. These receptors were collected from a man in his forties in good health and CMV-seropositive.

V gene TRBV27 combines with J gene TRBJ2-3; 12 bases are shared with TRBD2. V gave up 3 bases and J gave up 0 bases; unmatched junction bases: 7. The germline CDR1 and CDR2 sequences are MNHEY and SMNVEV (reference sequence). The CDR3 has 18 amino acids. Here the CDR3 reads CASSFVLAGGPSTDTQYF. The DNA of the CDR3 is TGTGCCAGCAGTTTCGTTCTAGCGGGAGGGCCCAGCACAGATACGCAGTATTTT.

This chain joins TRBV4-1 and TRBJ2-3, with D possibly being TRBD2 (6 bases). From germline, CDR1 is MGHRA and CDR2 YSYEKL. V was pared by 0 bases and J by 0 bases, with 13 bases between. CDR3 size: 17 residues. The CDR3 reads CASSQEAVAASTDTQYF. In DNA, the CDR3 is TGCGCCAGCAGCCAAGAGGCAGTAGCGGCTAGCACAGATACGCAGTATTTT.

The V call is TRBV28, the J call TRBJ1-4, with D maybe TRBD1 (6 bases). CDR3 length: 14 residues. Trimming removed 6 bases at V and 6 bases at J, with 14 bases between. Germline CDR1 reads MDHEN; CDR2 reads SYDVKM. The CDR3 spells CASSTHRVDEKLFF. The CDR3 nucleotides are TGTGCCAGCAGCACCCACAGGGTGGATGAAAAACTGTTTTTT.

This CDR3 reads CASSPGLAGNEQYF. Here the CDR3 DNA reads TGTGCCAGCAGCCCCGGACTAGCGGGAAATGAGCAGTACTTC. The gene calls are TRBV11-1 and TRBJ2-7; TRBD2 matches at 12 bases. Germline CDR1 is SGHAT and CDR2 is FQDESV (reference sequence). The ends lost 5 bases at V and 7 bases at J; junction bases unmatched: 6. The CDR3 covers 14 residues.

The V call is TRBV5-4, the J call TRBJ1-5; possibly TRBD1 for D (5 bases). V shed 4 bases and J shed 4 bases, with 12 bases lying between them. Germline lookup yields CDR1 SGHNT and CDR2 YYREEE (reference sequence). This CDR3 is built from 14 residues. DNA for the CDR3: TGTGCCAGCAGCAGGGACGGGAGGAATCAGCCCCAGCATTTT. It specifies CASSRDGRNQPQHF. The whole variable domain, remainder taken from reference TRBV5-4 and TRBJ1-5, is ETGVTQSPTHLIKTRGQQVTLRCSSQSGHNTVSWYQQALGQGPQFIFQYYREEENGRGNFPPRFSGLQFPNYSSELNVNALELDDSALYLCASSRDGRNQPQHFGDGTRLSIL.

The chain uses TRBV11-3 and TRBJ1-4; D unclear. CDR1 is SGHNT, CDR2 YENEEA, per germline. V shed 1 base and J shed 6 bases, with 15 bases lying between them. The CDR3 loop spans 16 amino acids. Written as DNA, the CDR3 is TGTGCCAGCAGCTTAGGGCAGCTCAAGCGAGATGAAAAACTGTTTTTT. Protein sequence: CASSLGQLKRDEKLFF. The variable domain in full, with the rest retrieved from reference TRBV11-3 and TRBJ1-4, is EAGVVQSPRYKIIEKKQPVAFWCNPISGHNTLYWYLQNLGQGPELLIRYENEEAVDDSQLPKDRFSAERLKGVDSTLKIQPAELGDSAVYLCASSLGQLKRDEKLFFGSGTQLSVL.

Points on this clone: The same CDR3 can be traced to other DNA sequences in this sample. The chain combines TRBV7-9 with TRBJ2-7, with 7 bases matching TRBD1. Trimming cost V 2 bases and J 3 bases; bases outside gene matches: 4. CDR1 and CDR2 from the germline V gene are SEHNR and FQNEAQ (reference sequence). This CDR3 has 14 amino acids. The CDR3 DNA reads TGTGCCAGCAGCTTAAGGGACAGAGGCTACGAGCAGTACTTC. Its protein product is CASSLRDRGYEQYF.

V usage is TRBV5-4 and J usage is TRBJ2-5; 8 nucleotides match TRBD1. Germline V gives CDR1 SGHNT, CDR2 YYREEE (reference sequence). V lost 4 bases to trimming and J lost 1 base; unmatched junction nucleotides: 9. CDR3 length: 16 amino acids. The DNA of the CDR3 is TGTGCCAGCAGCATCCGGACAGGGCCCGTCCAAGAGACCCAGTACTTC. Residues: CASSIRTGPVQETQYF.

CDR3 loop: CASSFRGAGTGELFF. The CDR3 DNA reads as TGTGCCAGCAGTTTTCGGGGGGCTGGAACCGGGGAGCTGTTTTTT. This chain joins TRBV28 and TRBJ2-2; the D gene is possibly TRBD2 (7 bases). The CDR3 loop spans 15 amino acids. Trimming shortened V by 3 bases and J by 5 bases, and 13 bases separated the two germline ends. The germline gives CDR1 MDHEN, CDR2 SYDVKM.

The chain employs TRBV5-4 and TRBJ1-6; 9 nucleotides match TRBD1. The germline CDR1 and CDR2 sequences are SGHNT and YYREEE (reference sequence). The CDR3 is 17 amino acids. J gave up 6 bases and V 5 bases, and 12 bases lay outside the gene matches. DNA of the CDR3: TGTGCCAGCAGTTCCGGGACAGGGTTTTCCCTTAATTCACCCCTCCACTTT. Translating it yields CASSSGTGFSLNSPLHF. Supplemented by reference TRBV5-4 and TRBJ1-6, the full variable domain reads ETGVTQSPTHLIKTRGQQVTLRCSSQSGHNTVSWYQQALGQGPQFIFQYYREEENGRGNFPPRFSGLQFPNYSSELNVNALELDDSALYLCASSSGTGFSLNSPLHFGNGTRLTVT.

V and J are TRBV7-9 and TRBJ2-1; 7 nucleotides align to TRBD1. Germline V lookup: CDR1 SEHNR, CDR2 FQNEAQ (reference sequence). The CDR3 spans 15 residues. J was trimmed by 8 bases and V by 5 bases; bases with no gene match: 12. CDR3 in amino acids: CASSPRTGLIYEQFF. The CDR3 region has the DNA TGTGCCAGCAGCCCCAGGACAGGTCTGATATATGAGCAGTTCTTC.

This chain links TRBV19 with TRBJ2-3, with TRBD1 as a possible D gene (5 bases). This CDR3 region has 14 residues. Trimming removed 4 bases at V and 0 bases at J, with 8 bases between. CDR1 is LNHDA and CDR2 is SQIVND in the germline V gene (reference sequence). The CDR3 sequence: CASSRGSSTDTQYF. The CDR3 nucleotides are TGTGCCAGTAGTAGGGGCAGTAGCACAGATACGCAGTATTTT.

The rearrangement uses TRBV28 and TRBJ2-3; TRBD2 might be the D (5 bases). Germline V lookup: CDR1 MDHEN, CDR2 SYDVKM. The CDR3 spans 17 residues. Trimming cost V 3 bases and J 0 bases, with 16 bases left between them. The CDR3 nucleotides are TGTGCCAGCAGTTTCGGGGATATAGGGCCCAGCACAGATACGCAGTATTTT. This codes for CASSFGDIGPSTDTQYF.

V and J are TRBV6-6 and TRBJ2-2; TRBD1 agrees at 11 bases. Germline V gives CDR1 MNHNY, CDR2 SVGAGI (reference sequence). With 6 bases clipped from V and 6 bases from J, the junction kept 6 bases outside the gene matches. CDR3 size: 15 residues. The CDR3 spells CASRRGTGGSGELFF. The CDR3 nucleotides are TGTGCCAGCAGACGGGGGACAGGGGGATCCGGGGAGCTGTTTTTT.

On this clone itself: This sample also contains other DNA sequences that code for the same CDR3. The chain joins TRBV14 to TRBJ2-7; tentative D call: TRBD1 (6 bases). This CDR3 comprises 14 residues. In germline, CDR1 is SGHDN, CDR2 FVKESK. Trimming stripped 1 base from V and 3 bases from J, with 10 bases between. In DNA form, the CDR3 reads TGTGCCAGCAGCCAAGTGAACAGGGACTACGAGCAGTACTTC. This translates into CASSQVNRDYEQYF.

V and J are TRBV15 and TRBJ2-1, with 10 positions matching TRBD2. CDR3 length: 17 amino acids. Germline CDR1 and CDR2: LNHNV and YYDKDF (reference sequence). V dropped 2 bases and J dropped 7; count of bases not matched to a gene: 11. The CDR3: CATSRTLLAGAYNEQFF. CDR3 sequence (DNA): TGTGCCACCAGCAGAACCCTTCTAGCGGGAGCGTATAATGAGCAGTTCTTC.

The sample holds many counts of this clone. The genes are TRBV19 and TRBJ2-6, with no clear D. The length of the CDR3 is 16 residues. Germline values: CDR1 LNHDA, CDR2 SQIVND (reference sequence). The germline V and J ends were trimmed by 3 bases and 0 bases, with 9 bases remaining between them. The chain's CDR3 is CASSMSSRSGANVLTF. CDR3 sequence (DNA): TGTGCCAGTAGTATGAGTTCCCGCTCTGGGGCCAACGTCCTGACTTTC.